Listed below are T cell receptor beta chains from one sample, sequenced in a study of blood T cell repertoires in COVID-19. Generated by immunoSEQ multiplex PCR, the TCRdb table keeps only in-frame clones and is missing some. The sample has some 150,000 clones; around 87% are singletons. The sequencing sample was made of peripheral blood. The receptors shown here come from a human donor in a cohort sampled during active COVID-19. Both conserved end residues are part of each CDR3. The D gene is left open where the match is weak. The size entry is marked missing in some rows and otherwise reads once, few, many or a size class.

>TRBV4-1|NA|TRBJ2-7|NA
CASSQEEGTPSEQYF
TGCGCCAGCAGCCAAGAAGAGGGAACTCCTTCCGAGCAGTACTTC
>TRBV27|few|TRBJ1-2|TRBD1
CASSLGTGYGYTF
TGTGCCAGCAGTTTGGGGACAGGCTATGGCTACACCTTC
>TRBV5-1|NA|TRBJ2-1|NA
CASSNGGSSYNEQFF
TGCGCCAGCAGCAACGGGGGAAGCTCCTACAATGAGCAGTTCTTC
>TRBV7-2|NA|TRBJ2-3|NA
CASGTSTDTQYF
TGTGCCAGCGGGACTTCCACAGATACGCAGTATTTT
>TRBV18|NA|TRBJ2-1|NA
CASSPTGNGQFF
TGTGCCAGCTCGCCCACAGGTAATGGGCAGTTCTTC
>TRBV30|NA|TRBJ2-7|NA
CASRDAYSYEQYF
TGTGCTTCGCGGGACGCCTACTCCTACGAGCAGTACTTC
>TRBV5-6|NA|TRBJ2-5|TRBD1
CASSWGQGAGETQYF
TGTGCCAGCAGCTGGGGACAGGGGGCTGGGGAGACCCAGTACTTC
>TRBV15|NA|TRBJ2-1|TRBD2
CATSRAGSGDEQFF
TGTGCCACCAGCAGAGCCGGTAGCGGGGATGAGCAGTTCTTC
>TRBV2|NA|TRBJ1-5|NA
CASSQDRLSNQPQHF
TGTGCCAGCAGTCAGGACAGACTAAGCAATCAGCCCCAGCATTTT
>TRBV4-1|NA|TRBJ1-2|TRBD1
CASSQDIGQGIYGYTF
TGCGCCAGCAGCCAAGATATCGGACAGGGCATCTATGGCTACACCTTC
>TRBV2|few|TRBJ2-5|NA
CASSDRKETQYF
TGTGCCAGCAGCGACAGAAAAGAGACCCAGTACTTC
>TRBV19|NA|TRBJ1-6|NA
CASSIDGRNSPLHF
TGTGCCAGTAGTATAGATGGGCGTAATTCACCCCTCCACTTT
>TRBV15|NA|TRBJ1-5|NA
CATSRVGEIWGENQPQHF
TGTGCCACCAGCAGAGTCGGTGAAATCTGGGGGGAAAATCAGCCCCAGCATTTT
>TRBV5-1|NA|TRBJ2-3|TRBD1
CASSFLQGASDTQYF
TGCGCCAGCAGCTTCCTGCAGGGGGCGTCAGATACGCAGTATTTT
>TRBV7-9|NA|TRBJ2-1|TRBD1
CASSPRTGTYNEQFF
TGTGCCAGCAGCCCCCGGACAGGGACTTACAATGAGCAGTTCTTC
>TRBV28|NA|TRBJ2-5|NA
CASSSPFGAETQYF
TGTGCCAGCAGTTCACCTTTTGGGGCAGAGACCCAGTACTTC
>TRBV21-1|once|TRBJ1-6|NA
CASSKVGGLVSPLHF
TGTGCCAGCAGCAAAGTGGGGGGGCTGGTTTCACCCCTCCACTTT
>TRBV27|NA|TRBJ2-5|TRBD2
CASSLAGAFQETQYF
TGTGCCAGCAGTTTAGCGGGAGCCTTCCAAGAGACCCAGTACTTC
>TRBV10-3|NA|TRBJ2-4|TRBD1
CAISEGQGPDFLAKNIQYF
TGTGCCATCAGTGAGGGACAGGGGCCGGACTTTCTAGCCAAAAACATTCAGTACTTC
>TRBV2|NA|TRBJ2-5|NA
CASFKTGAGETQYF
TGTGCCAGCTTCAAGACAGGAGCTGGGGAGACCCAGTACTTC
>TRBV7-6|once|TRBJ2-5|NA
CASSRGETQYF
TGTGCCAGCAGCCGAGGAGAGACCCAGTACTTC
>TRBV10-2|few|TRBJ1-2|TRBD1
CASSGTGQGDNYGYTF
TGCGCCAGCAGTGGGACGGGACAGGGAGATAACTATGGCTACACCTTC
>TRBV6-5|NA|TRBJ2-7|NA
CASTRLHGTQQYF
TGTGCCAGCACTCGACTCCACGGAACTCAGCAGTACTTC
>TRBV6-5|NA|TRBJ2-2|NA
CASSLNRVPGELFF
TGTGCCAGCAGCCTAAACCGGGTCCCCGGGGAGCTGTTTTTT
>TRBV5-6|NA|TRBJ2-1|TRBD2
CASSEGLAEYSYNEQFF
TGTGCCAGCAGCGAGGGACTAGCGGAGTACTCCTACAATGAGCAGTTCTTC
>TRBV7-9|NA|TRBJ2-7|NA
CASSSLLRDEQYF
TGTGCCAGCAGCTCCTTACTTCGGGACGAGCAGTACTTC
>TRBV5-1|NA|TRBJ2-1|TRBD2
CASSSTSLAGGLSDAFF
TGCGCCAGCAGCTCCACCTCTCTAGCGGGGGGCTTGTCCGATGCGTTCTTC
>TRBV5-8|NA|TRBJ2-1|NA
CASSLGPYNEQFF
TGTGCCAGCAGCTTGGGGCCTTACAATGAGCAGTTCTTC
>TRBV12-3/TRBV12-4|NA|TRBJ2-5|NA
CASTVAARAQYF
TGTGCCAGCACAGTCGCCGCCCGGGCCCAGTACTTC
>TRBV5-6|NA|TRBJ1-2|NA
CASSLWGSNYGYTF
TGTGCCAGCAGCTTGTGGGGCAGTAACTATGGCTACACCTTC